The clone carrying this T cell receptor (beta chain) appeared once. This specimen comes from a study of technical replicates of blood from a few donors. This table comes from immunoSEQ multiplex PCR, and its TCRdb copy is limited to in-frame clones, with some not included. Of about 100,000 clones in the sample, 95% were seen once. The CDR3 is 15 residues long. Germline V gives CDR1 SGHVS, CDR2 FNYEAQ. V was clipped by 1 base and J by 1 base, with 10 bases between them. The chain is built from TRBV7-6 and TRBJ1-1; a weak D match, TRBD1 (6 bases). The TCR was taken from a human donor in good health. Sequencing was done on a sample of T cells isolated from PBMCs. CDR3 residues: CASSLETGTNTEAFF. For the CDR3, the DNA is TGTGCCAGCAGCTTAGAAACAGGGACGAACACTGAAGCTTTCTTT.